This T cell receptor (beta chain) was sequenced in a study of control samples from healthy donors and cancer patients. Generated by immunoSEQ multiplex PCR, the TCRdb table keeps only in-frame clones and is missing some. The sample holds 100,000 or so clones, about 90% seen once. The sequence was collected from a woman aged 45-65 years in good health. Sequencing was carried out using blood.

CDR3 residues: CATAGTGSNGELFF. The CDR3 coding sequence is TGTGCCACCGCCGGGACAGGTTCAAACGGGGAGCTGTTTTTT. The rearrangement links TRBV10-3 to TRBJ2-2, with 8 bases that match TRBD1. The CDR3 extends over 14 amino acids. V was clipped by 10 bases and J by 7 bases; unmatched bases: 11. Germline assignment: CDR1 ENHRY and CDR2 SYGVKD.